Shown below are 24 T cell receptor beta chains from a single sample sequenced in a study of siplizumab effects on memory and regulatory T cells. Sequencing used immunoSEQ multiplex PCR; TCRdb keeps in-frame clones, though not all of them. The data contain around 110,000 clones, around 94% of them singletons. The sample was non-Treg CD4+ T cells sorted from blood. The receptors stem from a human donor in good health.

The chain joins TRBV29-1 to TRBJ1-1; the D gene is possibly TRBD1 (6 bases). The CDR3 runs 13 residues. Trimming stripped 4 bases from V and 6 bases from J, with 15 bases between. CDR1 and CDR2 (germline): SQVTM, ANQGSEA. CDR3 nucleotides: TGCAGCGTTGGAGAGGGGGAAAGGGCTGAAGCTTTCTTT. This encodes CSVGEGERAEAFF.

The chain combines TRBV11-3 with TRBJ2-2; D possibly corresponds to TRBD2 (6 bases). V was clipped by 5 bases and J by 3 bases, with 13 bases between them. The CDR3 runs 15 residues. Germline loops: CDR1 SGHNT, CDR2 YENEEA. CDR3 region: CASSPPGDYTGELFF. DNA for the CDR3: TGTGCCAGCAGCCCCCCGGGGGACTACACCGGGGAGCTGTTTTTT.

This chain joins TRBV6-5 and TRBJ2-7; 10 bases are a match to TRBD1. J gave up 3 bases and V 2 bases, and 4 bases lay outside the gene matches. This CDR3 region has 15 residues. Germline CDR1 is MNHEY and CDR2 is SVGAGI. CDR3 DNA: TGTGCCAGCAGTTACCGGGACAGGGGTTTCTACGAGCAGTACTTC. Amino acids: CASSYRDRGFYEQYF.

The V call is TRBV2, the J call TRBJ1-5; possibly TRBD1 for D (6 bases). Germline V gives CDR1 SNHLY, CDR2 FYNNEI. This CDR3 has 13 amino acids. V lost 7 bases and J lost 0, with 7 bases in between. The CDR3 nucleotides are TGTGCCAGCAAGGGGGATAGCAATCAGCCCCAGCATTTT. Its translation: CASKGDSNQPQHF.

The V gene is TRBV9, the J gene TRBJ2-3; perhaps TRBD2 as D (6 bases). The CDR3 loop spans 15 amino acids. Germline values: CDR1 SGDLS, CDR2 YYNGEE. Trimming removed 8 bases from V and 0 bases from J, with 16 bases in between. The CDR3 loop reads CASSRTGTSTDTQYF. CDR3 sequence (DNA): TGTGCCAGTTCGAGGACGGGGACTAGCACAGATACGCAGTATTTT. Variable domain in full (rest from reference TRBV9 and TRBJ2-3): DSGVTQTPKHLITATGQRVTLRCSPRSGDLSVYWYQQSLDQGLQFLIQYYNGEERAKGNILERFSAQQFPDLHSELNLSSLELGDSALYFCASSRTGTSTDTQYFGPGTRLTVL.

V usage is TRBV19 and J usage is TRBJ2-5, with TRBD2 identical over 14 bases. The germline CDR1 and CDR2 sequences are LNHDA and SQIVND (reference sequence). This CDR3 spans 16 amino acids. V lost 5 bases and J lost 4; bases outside the gene matches: 6. In nucleotides, the CDR3 is TGTGCCAGTAGTTTGACTAGCGGGAGGGTGGGAGAGACCCAGTACTTC. Encoded protein: CASSLTSGRVGETQYF.

This CDR3 is CASSNRGGLEKLFF. In nucleotides, the CDR3 is TGTGCCAGCAGCAACCGGGGCGGCCTTGAAAAACTGTTTTTT. The genes are TRBV5-6 and TRBJ1-4; maybe TRBD1 (5 bases). CDR1 is SGHDT and CDR2 is YYEEEE in the germline V gene. V lost 4 bases, J lost 7 bases, and 14 bases lay in between. CDR3 length equals 14 residues.

The chain employs TRBV11-2 and TRBJ2-1; D gene unclear. The CDR3 is 11 residues long. Between the trimmed V and J ends, which lost 5 bases and 5 bases, there was a span of 4 bases. From germline, CDR1 is SGHAT and CDR2 FQNNGV. In DNA, the CDR3 is TGTGCCAGCAGCCCAAACAATGAGCAGTTCTTC. Translated, it gives CASSPNNEQFF.

The chain combines TRBV5-5 with TRBJ2-3; D ambiguous. From germline, CDR1 is SGHKS and CDR2 YYEKEE (reference sequence). Between the trimmed V and J ends, which lost 4 bases and 6 bases, there was a span of 6 bases. There are 11 residues in the CDR3. Here the CDR3 reads CASSLDDTQYF. The CDR3 nucleotides read TGTGCCAGCAGCCTGGATGATACGCAGTATTTT. The variable domain in full, with the rest retrieved from reference TRBV5-5 and TRBJ2-3, is DAGVTQSPTHLIKTRGQQVTLRCSPISGHKSVSWYQQVLGQGPQFIFQYYEKEERGRGNFPDRFSARQFPNYSSELNVNALLLGDSALYLCASSLDDTQYFGPGTRLTVL.

This chain connects TRBV27 to TRBJ1-5; TRBD1 might be the D (5 bases). Germline CDR1 and CDR2: MNHEY and SMNVEV (reference sequence). Trimming took 6 bases from V and 5 from J, leaving 11 bases between them. The CDR3 has 13 amino acids. The CDR3 region is CASRGRPDQPQHF. The CDR3 coding sequence is TGTGCCAGCAGGGGACGGCCCGATCAGCCCCAGCATTTT.

Concerning this clone itself: One junction end does not reproduce the germline sequence, and a read error may be involved. This chain uses TRBV5-4 with TRBJ1-2, with a possible D match to TRBD1 (5 bases). The V gene's germline CDR1 is SGHNT and CDR2 YYREEE (reference sequence). This CDR3 has 13 residues. The DNA for the CDR3 is TGTGCCAGCAGCTCTTTTCGACAGATTCTTCAGTCCTTC. Encoded protein: CASSSFRQILQSF.

The J gene is TRBJ1-6, the V gene TRBV23-1, with unresolved D. TRBV23-1 is an ORF, with its function uncertain. V lost 8 bases to trimming and J lost 3 bases, with 8 bases between them. The CDR3 is made up of 13 amino acids. DNA for the CDR3: TGCGCCAGCTCCGGGAGCTATAATTCACCCCTCCACTTT. Protein: CASSGSYNSPLHF.

This chain connects TRBV4-1 to TRBJ2-7; tentative D call: TRBD2 (6 bases). The CDR3 runs 16 residues. The germline V gene encodes CDR1 MGHRA and CDR2 YSYEKL. V was trimmed by 0 bases and J by 2 bases, leaving 14 bases between them. The CDR3 protein is CASSQDWGGQAYEQYF. CDR3 sequence (DNA): TGCGCCAGCAGCCAAGATTGGGGAGGACAAGCCTACGAGCAGTACTTC.

V usage is TRBV9 and J usage is TRBJ2-2, with a possible D match to TRBD1 (6 bases). The CDR3 totals 14 residues. The germline V gene encodes CDR1 SGDLS and CDR2 YYNGEE. V shed 4 bases and J shed 4 bases, with 11 bases lying between them. CDR3 in amino acids: CASSKTGITGELFF. CDR3 DNA sequence: TGTGCCAGCAGCAAAACAGGGATCACCGGGGAGCTGTTTTTT.

The chain uses TRBV7-9 and TRBJ2-1, with D unclear. Looked up from germline, CDR1 is SEHNR and CDR2 is FQNEAQ (reference sequence). The CDR3 covers 14 residues. V shed 1 base and J shed 12 bases, with 16 bases lying between them. CDR3 DNA sequence: TGTGCCAGCAGCTTAGAAAGAACGACAATGAGGCAGTTCTTC. This translates into CASSLERTTMRQFF.

V is TRBV6-1 and J is TRBJ2-7; TRBD1 is a possible D gene (5 bases). The CDR3 is 13 residues long. Germline-derived CDR1 and CDR2 are MNHNS and SASEGT. Deletions cut 3 bases from V and 6 bases from J, with 12 bases between. Written as DNA, the CDR3 is TGTGCCAGCAGTGATGCCCCCAGGGCCGAGCAGTACTTC. Translated: CASSDAPRAEQYF.

V usage is TRBV5-1 and J usage is TRBJ1-6; no firm D call. Germline assignment: CDR1 SGHRS and CDR2 YFSETQ. The V gene lost 3 bases and the J gene lost 8 bases, with 15 bases spanning the gap. The CDR3 extends over 15 amino acids. CDR3 amino acids: CASSSYIGRDSPLHF. The CDR3, as DNA: TGCGCCAGCAGCTCATACATAGGACGAGATTCACCCCTCCACTTT.

This rearrangement joins TRBV15 to TRBJ2-7; perhaps TRBD1 as D (7 bases). The CDR3 runs 14 residues. CDR1 and CDR2 from the germline V gene are LNHNV and YYDKDF (reference sequence). Deletions cut 3 bases from V and 3 bases from J, with 12 bases between. The CDR3 is CATSRQGEDYEQYF. The CDR3 DNA follows: TGTGCCACCAGCAGGCAGGGGGAGGACTACGAGCAGTACTTC. The variable domain in full, completed from reference TRBV15 and TRBJ2-7, reads DAMVIQNPRYQVTQFGKPVTLSCSQTLNHNVMYWYQQKSSQAPKLLFHYYDKDFNNEADTPDNFQSRRPNTSFCFLDIRSPGLGDTAMYLCATSRQGEDYEQYFGPGTRLTVT.

The sample holds one count of this clone. The chain carries TRBV5-8 and TRBJ1-1; no definite D call. The length of the CDR3 is 13 residues. The ends were cut back, 1 base at V and 0 bases at J, with 4 bases in the middle. Germline V gives CDR1 SGHTS, CDR2 YDEGEE. The CDR3 DNA follows: TGTGCCAGCAGCTTGACGGTGAACACTGAAGCTTTCTTT. It yields the protein CASSLTVNTEAFF.

The rearrangement links TRBV19 to TRBJ1-1, with D unclear. CDR3 length equals 12 residues. Germline assignment: CDR1 LNHDA and CDR2 SQIVND (reference sequence). Deletions cut 5 bases from V and 5 bases from J, with 9 bases between. CDR3 bases: TGTGCCAGTAGTGTCAGCGGAACTGAAGCTTTCTTT. It codes for CASSVSGTEAFF.

This rearrangement joins TRBV18 to TRBJ2-1; 9 bases agree with TRBD1. The germline CDR1 and CDR2 sequences are KGHSH and LQKENI. The V segment lost 5 bases and the J segment 12 bases; nucleotides outside the gene matches: 2. The CDR3 covers 11 residues. The CDR3: CASSGQGMQFF. CDR3 nucleotides: TGTGCCAGCTCAGGACAGGGGATGCAGTTCTTC. Looking up the rest from reference TRBV18 and TRBJ2-1 gives the full variable domain: NAGVMQNPRHLVRRRGQEARLRCSPMKGHSHVYWYRQLPEEGLKFMVYLQKENIIDESGMPKERFSAEFPKEGPSILRIQQVVRGDSAAYFCASSGQGMQFFGPGTRLTVL.

The chain has TRBV10-3 and TRBJ1-6, with a weak D call TRBD1 (5 bases). The CDR3 extends over 14 amino acids. The germline V and J ends were trimmed by 5 bases and 14 bases, with 19 bases remaining between them. Germline V gives CDR1 ENHRY, CDR2 SYGVKD. CDR3 sequence reads: CAISTTGGGSSLHF. Here the CDR3 DNA reads TGTGCCATCAGTACCACAGGTGGGGGGTCGTCCCTCCACTTT.

This chain joins TRBV5-4 and TRBJ1-1; 7 bases map to TRBD1. Germline CDR1 and CDR2: SGHNT and YYREEE (reference sequence). Trimming took 4 bases from V and 0 from J; bases not matched to a gene: 9. The CDR3 covers 16 residues. The CDR3 DNA follows: TGTGCCAGCAGCCAACGACAGGGAAGTATGAACACTGAAGCTTTCTTT. Encoded protein: CASSQRQGSMNTEAFF.

The chain carries TRBV5-5 and TRBJ2-7; maybe TRBD1 (6 bases). Germline CDR1 and CDR2: SGHKS and YYEKEE (reference sequence). The CDR3 spans 15 residues. The germline V and J ends were trimmed by 3 bases and 7 bases, with 20 bases remaining between them. Written as DNA, the CDR3 is TGTGCCAGCAGCTGGAGCGCACAGGGACAAATGGAGCAGTACTTC. Translation gives CASSWSAQGQMEQYF.